This T cell receptor (beta chain) was sequenced in a study of PD-1 blockade in classical Hodgkin lymphoma. Concerning this clone: No antigen is known for it.

Profiling relied on immunoSEQ multiplex PCR, and the TCRdb table lists in-frame clones only, not all of them. The sample has 25,000 to 30,000 clones; about four fifths are singletons. Whole-study findings and limits: TCR diversity rose significantly by C4D1 in CD4+ but not CD8+ cells. The study found complete responders had baseline diversity similar to newly diagnosed patients. It was reported that newly diagnosed patients had less baseline TCR diversity than healthy donors.

The time point is: cycle 4 day 1 (C4D1), after less than seven weeks of nivolumab. Each and every patient relapsed after autologous stem cell transplantation, and patients got differing brentuximab vedotin exposure. Thawed PBMCs underwent magnetic negative selection to yield purified CD4+ T cells. Complete response, partial response or progressive disease was recorded as best response. With V trimmed by 4 bases and J by 2 bases, 6 bases remained unmatched. Germline CDR1 reads SGHRS; CDR2 reads YFSETQ. CDR3 length: 15 residues. The clonotype originates from a human donor with classical Hodgkin lymphoma. The source material was CD4+ T cells from blood, sampled before the fourth cycle of nivolumab. This chain joins TRBV5-1 and TRBJ2-7; 10 bases line up with TRBD2. The CDR3 loop reads CASSPTGTSAYEQYF. In DNA, the CDR3 is TGCGCCAGCAGCCCCACCGGGACTAGCGCCTACGAGCAGTACTTC. The whole variable domain, remainder taken from reference TRBV5-1 and TRBJ2-7, is KAGVTQTPRYLIKTRGQQVTLSCSPISGHRSVSWYQQTPGQGLQFLFEYFSETQRNKGNFPGRFSGRQFSNSRSEMNVSTLELGDSALYLCASSPTGTSAYEQYFGPGTRLTVT.